Listed below are T cell receptor beta chains from one sample, sequenced in a study of T cell clonotyping in hematopoietic cell transplantation. Repertoires were generated with immunoSEQ multiplex PCR, while TCRdb's copy carries only in-frame clones and drops some. The sample holds about 28,000 clones, 85% to 95% seen once. The sample consisted of peripheral blood mononuclear cells, taken before stem cell transplant. These TCRs come from a man between 50 and 59 years old with acute myeloid leukemia. Some clones in this sample may be carry-over from other donors' samples. The CDR3 runs from the conserved cysteine through the conserved F or W. Expanded clones get a size class; other rows say once, few or many, or leave the size out.

J gene	CDR3 length	V gene	clone size	CDR3 protein
TRBJ1-1	12	TRBV6-4	.	CASPDRANEAFF
TRBJ1-3	16	TRBV19	once	CASRSRQGASGNTIYF
TRBJ2-7	16	TRBV4-1	.	CASSLGSAGGAYEQYF
TRBJ1-1	13	TRBV28	.	CASFQGGFTEAFF
TRBJ2-7	14	TRBV11-2	.	CASSLALLSYEQYF
TRBJ2-2	16	TRBV30	.	CAWSVRRKTNTGELFF
TRBJ1-1	15	TRBV10-3	.	CAISAAGQGYTEAFF
TRBJ2-1	15	TRBV2	.	CASSRMIAGWNEQFF
TRBJ2-1	17	TRBV4-3	.	CASSQERTSGLYNEQFF
TRBJ2-2	14	TRBV5-1	.	CASRVGLETGELFF
TRBJ2-7	12	TRBV7-2	.	CASSSTGYGQYF
TRBJ2-1	17	TRBV2	.	CASSSRYTAGGVNEQFF
TRBJ2-7	16	TRBV6-6	.	CASSYRVGTSGIEQYF
TRBJ1-2	12	TRBV28	.	CASSLTGSGYTF
TRBJ1-1	14	TRBV9	.	CASSVAPGGSEAFF
TRBJ1-2	15	TRBV6-5	once	CASSYTRFGQAGYTF
TRBJ2-2	17	TRBV18	.	CASSPPGPGLPTGELFF
TRBJ2-1	15	TRBV7-2	.	CASSQRTSGWNEQFF
TRBJ1-2	13	TRBV7-2	.	CASSLERSGGYTF
TRBJ2-5	13	TRBV19	.	CASSKRGIETQYF
TRBJ2-7	14	TRBV5-1	.	CASSALNSGNEQYF
TRBJ2-7	15	TRBV15	.	CATSRERSSSYEQYF
TRBJ1-1	13	TRBV16	few	CASSQYGQTQAFF
TRBJ2-5	15	TRBV5-1	.	CASSSLAGGLETQYF
TRBJ2-7	15	TRBV7-2	.	CASSLEGSGVYEQYF
TRBJ1-2	13	TRBV29-1	once	CSVDKGEEEGYTF
TRBJ2-5	16	TRBV9	.	CASSQGLAGFQETQYF